The rows below give T cell receptor beta chains drawn from one sample of a study of naive and memory T cell subsets. TCRdb ran MiXCR on the UMI-ligation and nested PCR reads and lists one entry per CDR3 protein. This sample yields roughly 99,000 distinct CDR3 sequences, of which about 11% are seen a single time; approximately 0.14% belongs to the top ten. Specimen: naive CD4+ T cells from blood. These receptors were collected from a human donor in good health. Both conserved end residues are part of each CDR3. Fields, in order: D gene, clone size, V gene, J gene, CDR3 protein, CDR3 DNA. A D gene is named only where the DNA matches it firmly. Part of the rows lack a size; the others show once, few, many or a class for expanded clones.

d_call: -; clone_size: few; v_call: TRBV7-8; j_call: TRBJ1-1; cdr3_aa: CASSLAGFGTEAFF; cdr3_nt: TGTGCCAGCAGCTTAGCGGGGTTTGGGACTGAAGCTTTCTTT
d_call: -; clone_size: many; v_call: TRBV29-1; j_call: TRBJ2-1; cdr3_aa: CSGADSYNEQFF; cdr3_nt: TGCTCCGGGGCCGACTCCTACAATGAGCAGTTCTTC
d_call: -; clone_size: many; v_call: TRBV20-1; j_call: TRBJ2-1; cdr3_aa: CSASGSSYNEQFF; cdr3_nt: TGCAGTGCTAGCGGTAGCTCCTACAATGAGCAGTTCTTC
d_call: -; clone_size: few; v_call: TRBV5-1; j_call: TRBJ2-1; cdr3_aa: CANSFAGRASYNEQFF; cdr3_nt: TGCGCCAACAGCTTTGCCGGAAGAGCATCCTACAATGAGCAGTTCTTC
d_call: -; clone_size: few; v_call: TRBV12-3/TRBV12-4; j_call: TRBJ1-6; cdr3_aa: CASSSPVPNSPLHF; cdr3_nt: TGTGCCAGCAGTTCTCCAGTCCCTAATTCACCCCTCCACTTT
d_call: TRBD1; clone_size: -; v_call: TRBV20-1; j_call: TRBJ1-1; cdr3_aa: CSARDHRGFDGAFF; cdr3_nt: TGCAGTGCTAGAGATCACAGGGGGTTTGATGGAGCTTTCTTT
d_call: TRBD1; clone_size: -; v_call: TRBV28; j_call: TRBJ1-6; cdr3_aa: CASSWGDRDNSPLHF; cdr3_nt: TGTGCCAGCAGTTGGGGGGACAGGGATAATTCACCCCTCCACTTT
d_call: TRBD2; clone_size: few; v_call: TRBV7-2; j_call: TRBJ2-7; cdr3_aa: CASSLPLGGRTYEQYF; cdr3_nt: TGTGCCAGCAGCTTACCGCTGGGCGGGAGGACCTACGAGCAGTACTTC
d_call: -; clone_size: few; v_call: TRBV7-9; j_call: TRBJ2-3; cdr3_aa: CASMSSVTDTQYF; cdr3_nt: TGTGCCAGCATGTCTAGCGTCACAGATACGCAGTATTTT
d_call: -; clone_size: many; v_call: TRBV14; j_call: TRBJ2-1; cdr3_aa: CASSRTRGLDEQFF; cdr3_nt: TGTGCCAGCAGCCGAACCAGGGGCCTCGATGAGCAGTTCTTC
d_call: -; clone_size: many; v_call: TRBV20-1; j_call: TRBJ1-2; cdr3_aa: CSASAGGSYGYTF; cdr3_nt: TGCAGTGCTAGCGCGGGGGGATCCTATGGCTACACCTTC
d_call: -; clone_size: few; v_call: TRBV5-4; j_call: TRBJ2-5; cdr3_aa: CASSLGSSQQTQYF; cdr3_nt: TGTGCCAGCAGCTTGGGGTCTAGCCAGCAGACCCAGTACTTC
d_call: -; clone_size: few; v_call: TRBV5-1; j_call: TRBJ2-3; cdr3_aa: CASSLSEPRTDTQYF; cdr3_nt: TGCGCCAGCAGCTTATCGGAGCCCCGCACAGATACGCAGTATTTT
d_call: -; clone_size: -; v_call: TRBV4-3; j_call: TRBJ2-3; cdr3_aa: CASSHALRSSTDTQYF; cdr3_nt: TGCGCCAGCAGCCACGCTCTGCGGAGTTCAACAGATACGCAGTATTTT
d_call: -; clone_size: -; v_call: TRBV15; j_call: TRBJ1-1; cdr3_aa: CATSRDLTGKNTEAFF; cdr3_nt: TGTGCCACCAGCAGAGATCTTACAGGGAAGAACACTGAAGCTTTCTTT
d_call: -; clone_size: many; v_call: TRBV11-1; j_call: TRBJ2-2; cdr3_aa: CASSLNPGYTGELFF; cdr3_nt: TGTGCCAGCAGCTTAAATCCGGGTTACACCGGGGAGCTGTTTTTT
d_call: -; clone_size: -; v_call: TRBV7-2; j_call: TRBJ2-5; cdr3_aa: CASSSPELGETQYF; cdr3_nt: TGTGCCAGCAGCTCCCCCGAGCTAGGGGAGACCCAGTACTTC
d_call: -; clone_size: many; v_call: TRBV29-1; j_call: TRBJ1-1; cdr3_aa: CSVERSGVGTGTVNTEAFF; cdr3_nt: TGCAGCGTTGAACGTTCGGGAGTGGGGACCGGGACGGTGAACACTGAAGCTTTCTTT
d_call: TRBD2; clone_size: few; v_call: TRBV7-9; j_call: TRBJ2-2; cdr3_aa: CASSFGQRETGELFF; cdr3_nt: TGTGCCAGCAGCTTTGGCCAGCGGGAGACCGGGGAGCTGTTTTTT
d_call: -; clone_size: -; v_call: TRBV6-6; j_call: TRBJ2-7; cdr3_aa: CASSYDGYEQYF; cdr3_nt: TGTGCCAGCAGTTACGACGGGTACGAGCAGTACTTC
d_call: TRBD2; clone_size: many; v_call: TRBV7-2; j_call: TRBJ2-3; cdr3_aa: CASSQTSGEVDTQYF; cdr3_nt: TGTGCCAGCAGCCAGACTAGCGGGGAAGTAGATACGCAGTATTTT
d_call: TRBD1; clone_size: few; v_call: TRBV20-1; j_call: TRBJ1-6; cdr3_aa: CSAFSGQNSYNSPLHF; cdr3_nt: TGCAGTGCCTTTTCGGGACAGAACTCCTATAATTCACCCCTCCACTTT
d_call: TRBD2; clone_size: many; v_call: TRBV20-1; j_call: TRBJ2-7; cdr3_aa: CSARDWGGSVEQYF; cdr3_nt: TGCAGTGCTAGAGATTGGGGCGGGAGTGTCGAGCAGTACTTC
d_call: TRBD1; clone_size: many; v_call: TRBV7-7; j_call: TRBJ2-3; cdr3_aa: CASSARPGQGSTDTQYF; cdr3_nt: TGTGCCAGCAGCGCCCGACCGGGACAGGGGTCCACAGATACGCAGTATTTT
d_call: TRBD2; clone_size: few; v_call: TRBV20-1; j_call: TRBJ2-7; cdr3_aa: CSARDLWTSGSYEQYF; cdr3_nt: TGCAGTGCTAGAGATCTTTGGACTAGCGGATCCTACGAGCAGTACTTC
d_call: -; clone_size: -; v_call: TRBV15; j_call: TRBJ2-2; cdr3_aa: CATSPRGTGELFF; cdr3_nt: TGTGCCACCAGCCCCCGGGGGACCGGGGAGCTGTTTTTT
d_call: -; clone_size: -; v_call: TRBV7-2; j_call: TRBJ2-3; cdr3_aa: CASAPEWGGPLAQYF; cdr3_nt: TGTGCCAGCGCGCCTGAATGGGGGGGGCCCCTTGCGCAGTATTTT
d_call: TRBD1; clone_size: few; v_call: TRBV18; j_call: TRBJ1-1; cdr3_aa: CASSPRTGGGEHAEAFF; cdr3_nt: TGTGCCAGCTCACCAAGGACAGGGGGGGGCGAGCACGCAGAAGCTTTCTTT
d_call: -; clone_size: -; v_call: TRBV23-1; j_call: TRBJ2-1; cdr3_aa: CASTLGGLQFF; cdr3_nt: TGCGCCAGCACCTTAGGGGGATTGCAGTTCTTC
d_call: -; clone_size: many; v_call: TRBV20-1; j_call: TRBJ2-7; cdr3_aa: CSARGDPYEQYF; cdr3_nt: TGCAGTGCTAGGGGGGACCCCTACGAGCAGTACTTC
d_call: -; clone_size: -; v_call: TRBV20-1; j_call: TRBJ1-1; cdr3_aa: CSASGGSTEAFF; cdr3_nt: TGCAGTGCTAGCGGCGGAAGCACTGAAGCTTTCTTT
d_call: TRBD1; clone_size: many; v_call: TRBV28; j_call: TRBJ1-1; cdr3_aa: CASSSRQGNTEAFF; cdr3_nt: TGTGCCAGCAGTTCCCGACAGGGGAACACTGAAGCTTTCTTT
d_call: TRBD1; clone_size: -; v_call: TRBV10-3; j_call: TRBJ2-3; cdr3_aa: CAIRGTGGVKYTDTQYF; cdr3_nt: TGTGCCATCCGGGGGACAGGCGGTGTAAAGTACACAGATACGCAGTATTTT
d_call: -; clone_size: few; v_call: TRBV10-3; j_call: TRBJ2-3; cdr3_aa: CAIGGSWADTQYF; cdr3_nt: TGTGCCATTGGCGGGTCCTGGGCAGATACGCAGTATTTT
d_call: -; clone_size: -; v_call: TRBV2; j_call: TRBJ2-1; cdr3_aa: CASPKNEQFF; cdr3_nt: TGTGCCAGCCCAAAAAATGAGCAGTTCTTC